What follows describes a single T cell receptor (beta chain). Its target is unknown. The data were obtained in a study of CD8+ T cells in alopecia areata. Whole-study results and caveats: Resident alphabeta T cells of normal skin are also sequenced in scalp samples. Researchers report lesional scalp, most notably alopecia totalis/universalis, outstripped normal scalp in clonality.

The study team obtained lesional scalp punch biopsies and peripheral blood from alopecia areata patients. A FACSAria was used to sort CD4+ and CD8+ T cells. These cells came from PBMCs. The trim removed 5 bases at V and 5 bases at J, leaving 9 bases unmatched. CDR1 and CDR2 (germline): MNHEY, SMNVEV (reference sequence). The CDR3 consists of 15 residues. Investigators isolated RNA and reverse transcribed it into cDNA to act as the sequencing template. TCRdb's copy holds only in-frame clones and misses some; the assay was immunoSEQ multiplex PCR. This sample yields 98,000 or so clones, of which under 60% are seen a single time; about 23% belongs to the top ten.

The chain joins TRBV27 to TRBJ2-7, with 10 bases lining up with TRBD1. Sequencing input: NKG2D-low CD8+ T cells sorted from blood. This clonotype was obtained from a human donor with alopecia areata. The CDR3 region is CASSPDRGRVNEQYF. As DNA, the CDR3 is TGTGCCAGCAGTCCTGACAGGGGGCGCGTCAACGAGCAGTACTTC.